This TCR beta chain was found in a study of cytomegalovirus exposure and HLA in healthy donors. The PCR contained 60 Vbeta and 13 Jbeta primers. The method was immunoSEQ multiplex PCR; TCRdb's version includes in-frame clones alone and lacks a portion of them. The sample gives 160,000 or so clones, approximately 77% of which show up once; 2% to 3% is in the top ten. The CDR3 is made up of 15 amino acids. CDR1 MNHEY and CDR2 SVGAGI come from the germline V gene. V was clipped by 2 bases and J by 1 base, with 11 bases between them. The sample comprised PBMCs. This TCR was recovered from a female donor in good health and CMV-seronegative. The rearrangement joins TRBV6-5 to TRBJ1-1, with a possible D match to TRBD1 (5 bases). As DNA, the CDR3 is TGTGCCAGCAGTTACGGGCTGGGGGGGAACACTGAAGCTTTCTTT. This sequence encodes CASSYGLGGNTEAFF.